Below, 27 T cell receptor beta chains from the same sample are listed, as sequenced in a study of blood T cell repertoires in COVID-19 (dated by TCRdb to the early 2020s). The library was prepared using the immunoSEQ multiplex PCR assay. As stored in TCRdb, this immuneACCESS dataset retains in-frame rearrangements with V and J assigned. A fraction of the clones does not appear; measured against another copy, unresolved V genes explain less than half of the discrepancy, and the remainder lacks a known reason. This sample holds about 90,000 clones; around 92% were observed only once. Around 2.9% of the sample is in the top ten clones. What was sequenced was peripheral blood. The receptor set was obtained from a man in his fifties with COVID-19, enrolled during active disease.

The chain employs TRBV12-3 or TRBV12-4 and TRBJ1-2, with no clear D. The CDR3 has 13 residues. Trimming cost V 6 bases and J 4 bases, with 12 bases left between them. CDR3 in amino acids: CASSLRAFYGYTF. As DNA, the CDR3 is TGTGCCAGCAGCCTGAGGGCCTTCTATGGCTACACCTTC.

The rearrangement uses TRBV3-1 (or the pseudogene TRBV3-2) and TRBJ2-7; no clear D. Germline V gene sequence: CDR1 LGHDT, CDR2 YNNKEL (reference sequence). The CDR3 consists of 14 residues. Trimming pared 4 bases from V and 0 bases from J, leaving 10 bases between. The CDR3: CASSPLGGSYEQYF. The CDR3 bases are TGTGCCAGCAGCCCCCTTGGCGGCTCCTACGAGCAGTACTTC.

The chain recombines TRBV7-2 with TRBJ2-7; a weak D match, TRBD1 (6 bases). Per the germline V gene, CDR1 is SGHTA and CDR2 is FQGNSA. The CDR3 runs to 15 residues. V was cut by 4 bases and J by 1 base, with 14 bases left in between. For the CDR3, the DNA is TGTGCCAGCAGCTCCAGGGACAAGGGGTCCTACGAGCAGTACTTC. Encoded protein: CASSSRDKGSYEQYF.

V and J are TRBV6-6 and TRBJ1-6; D not certain. Germline V gene data show CDR1 as MNHNY and CDR2 as SVGAGI (reference sequence). The ends were cut back, 10 bases at V and 6 bases at J, with 10 bases in the middle. The CDR3 loop spans 12 amino acids. CDR3 bases: TGTGCCACCCCTCGGAGTAATTCACCCCTCCACTTT. Translated: CATPRSNSPLHF.

J is TRBJ1-2 and V is TRBV5-4; possibly TRBD1 for D (6 bases). Trimming pared 4 bases from V and 6 bases from J, leaving 10 bases between. This CDR3 is 12 amino acids long. The germline V gene has CDR1 SGHNT and CDR2 YYREEE (reference sequence). As DNA, the CDR3 is TGTGCCAGCAGCCGATCAGGGGATGGCTACACCTTC. Its protein product is CASSRSGDGYTF.

The CDR3 is CASSQADRDNSPLHF. The CDR3 coding sequence is TGTGCCAGCAGCCAGGCCGACAGAGATAATTCACCCCTCCACTTT. The chain carries TRBV3-1 (or the pseudogene TRBV3-2) and TRBJ1-6; D perhaps matches TRBD1 (5 bases). Trimming removed 3 bases at V and 5 bases at J, with 11 bases between. Per germline, CDR1 LGHDT and CDR2 YNNKEL (reference sequence). The CDR3 extends over 15 amino acids.

The V call is TRBV30, the J call TRBJ1-5; D is undetermined. V lost 1 base and J lost 4, with 8 bases in between. CDR1 GTSNPN and CDR2 SVGIG come from the germline V gene (reference sequence). The length of the CDR3 is 13 residues. The CDR3 loop is CAWSGQRNQPQHF. The CDR3 DNA sequence: TGTGCCTGGAGTGGTCAACGGAATCAGCCCCAGCATTTT.

V is TRBV28 and J is TRBJ2-7; possible D gene TRBD1, 5 bases. The V and J ends lost 8 bases and 9 bases respectively, with 26 bases between them. This CDR3 region has 15 residues. CDR1 is MDHEN, CDR2 SYDVKM, per germline. CDR3 sequence: CASRLTGKLIGGQYF. The CDR3 nucleotides are TGTGCCAGCCGTCTTACAGGCAAGTTGATTGGCGGGCAGTACTTC.

The V gene is TRBV10-3, the J gene TRBJ1-1; 7 bases map to TRBD1. The length of the CDR3 is 13 residues. Per germline, CDR1 ENHRY and CDR2 SYGVKD. Trimming removed 6 bases from V and 1 base from J; junction bases left unmatched: 2. The CDR3 here is CAIRGQSNTEAFF. CDR3 DNA sequence: TGTGCCATCAGGGGACAGTCGAACACTGAAGCTTTCTTT.

This clone was detected only a few times. V usage is TRBV10-2 and J usage is TRBJ2-2; 14 positions agree with TRBD2. Germline lookup yields CDR1 WSHSY and CDR2 SAAADI. The V segment lost 6 bases and the J segment 6 bases; nucleotides outside the gene matches: 9. The CDR3 consists of 17 residues. The CDR3: CASRETSGGAGPGELFF. The CDR3 region has the DNA TGCGCCAGCAGAGAGACTAGCGGGGGGGCTGGACCCGGGGAGCTGTTTTTT.

The count of this clone is one. The chain uses TRBV28 and TRBJ1-2; D unresolved. Trimming removed 7 bases from V and 2 bases from J, with 11 bases in between. Germline lookup yields CDR1 MDHEN and CDR2 SYDVKM. The CDR3 extends over 13 amino acids. The CDR3 DNA is TGTGCCAGCACCTCGGGAGGGAACTATGGCTACACCTTC. Protein sequence: CASTSGGNYGYTF.

The chain employs TRBV6-5 and TRBJ2-7; TRBD1 aligns across 8 bases. Germline trimming cut 6 bases from V and 3 bases from J; bases unmatched to any gene: 4. Germline V gene data show CDR1 as MNHEY and CDR2 as SVGAGI. This CDR3 has 13 amino acids. The CDR3 sequence is CASRWTGSYEQYF. As DNA, the CDR3 is TGTGCCAGCAGATGGACAGGGAGCTACGAGCAGTACTTC.

This sequence joins TRBV14 and TRBJ2-1; possibly TRBD2 for D (6 bases). Germline V gene lookup returns CDR1 SGHDN and CDR2 FVKESK. The CDR3 is 15 amino acids. The V end was cut by 5 bases, the J end by 0 bases, with 11 bases between. CDR3 loop: CASSTRGSSYNEQFF. CDR3 DNA: TGTGCCAGCAGCACTCGGGGGAGCTCCTACAATGAGCAGTTCTTC.

The chain has TRBV24-1 and TRBJ2-2; D remains unclear. The CDR3 is 16 amino acids. Deletions cut 1 base from V and 2 bases from J, with 10 bases between. Germline CDR1 reads KGHDR; CDR2 reads SFDVKD. The CDR3 is CATSDFEPVNTGELFF. The CDR3 nucleotides are TGTGCCACCAGTGATTTTGAGCCGGTAAACACCGGGGAGCTGTTTTTT.

The chain uses TRBV3-1 (or the pseudogene TRBV3-2) and TRBJ2-5; 7 bases are a match to TRBD2. Germline V gene sequence: CDR1 LGHDT, CDR2 YNNKEL (reference sequence). J gave up 3 bases and V 5 bases, and 9 bases lay outside the gene matches. The CDR3 is 15 residues long. Written as DNA, the CDR3 is TGTGCCAGCAGCTTTGGTGGGCTAGCGGAAGAGACCCAGTACTTC. Protein product: CASSFGGLAEETQYF.

The V call is TRBV7-9, the J call TRBJ1-1; D is unclear. Germline assignment: CDR1 SEHNR and CDR2 FQNEAQ (reference sequence). The CDR3 extends over 14 amino acids. V was pared by 7 bases and J by 0 bases, with 12 bases between. The CDR3 DNA sequence: TGTGCCAGCACTCCGAAGAGGCTGAACACTGAAGCTTTCTTT. Translated, it gives CASTPKRLNTEAFF.

J is TRBJ2-1 and V is TRBV7-8; 10 bases are a match to TRBD2. V trimming: 4 bases; J trimming: 0 bases; junction bases outside the gene matches: 6. CDR3 size: 17 residues. Per the germline V gene, CDR1 is SGHVS and CDR2 is FQNEAQ. CDR3 bases: TGTGCCAGCAGCTCCCGACTAGCGGGTAGCTCCTACAATGAGCAGTTCTTC. Protein sequence: CASSSRLAGSSYNEQFF.

The rearrangement links TRBV5-1 to TRBJ2-7, with 9 nucleotides matching TRBD2. The ends lost 4 bases at V and 7 bases at J; junction bases unmatched: 12. The CDR3 is 15 residues long. Germline CDR1 reads SGHRS; CDR2 reads YFSETQ. CDR3 in amino acids: CASSHRASGDVEQYF. The CDR3 nucleotides read TGCGCCAGCAGCCACAGGGCTAGCGGGGACGTGGAGCAGTACTTC. The full variable domain, with the rest looked up from reference TRBV5-1 and TRBJ2-7, is KAGVTQTPRYLIKTRGQQVTLSCSPISGHRSVSWYQQTPGQGLQFLFEYFSETQRNKGNFPGRFSGRQFSNSRSEMNVSTLELGDSALYLCASSHRASGDVEQYFGPGTRLTVT.

The chain is built from TRBV4-3 and TRBJ2-7; possible D gene TRBD1, 6 bases. CDR3 size: 14 residues. Deletions cut 0 bases from V and 4 bases from J, with 10 bases between. From germline, CDR1 is LGHNA and CDR2 YSLEER. CDR3 residues: CASSQEQGTYEQYF. CDR3 DNA sequence: TGCGCCAGCAGCCAAGAACAGGGAACGTACGAGCAGTACTTC.

V usage is TRBV5-1 and J usage is TRBJ2-2; 7 nucleotides align to TRBD1. The ends lost 2 bases at V and 4 bases at J; junction bases unmatched: 5. CDR3 size: 15 residues. CDR1 and CDR2 (germline): SGHRS, YFSETQ. In nucleotides, the CDR3 is TGCGCCAGCAGCTTAGCACCAGGGGGCACCGGGGAGCTGTTTTTT. It is translated as CASSLAPGGTGELFF.

This clone has only one observation. The rearrangement links TRBV18 to TRBJ1-1; 12 positions agree with TRBD1. V lost 1 base, J lost 11 bases, and 8 bases stayed unmatched. The CDR3 spans 15 residues. The germline gives CDR1 KGHSH, CDR2 LQKENI. The CDR3 loop reads CASSPQIWDRGLAFF. DNA for the CDR3: TGTGCCAGCTCACCACAAATCTGGGACAGGGGGCTCGCTTTCTTT. Drawing the rest from reference TRBV18 and TRBJ1-1, the complete variable domain is NAGVMQNPRHLVRRRGQEARLRCSPMKGHSHVYWYRQLPEEGLKFMVYLQKENIIDESGMPKERFSAEFPKEGPSILRIQQVVRGDSAAYFCASSPQIWDRGLAFFGQGTRLTVV.

The chain employs TRBV6-5 and TRBJ1-5, with 7 positions matching TRBD1. Losses at the gene ends were 6 bases for V and 1 base for J; bases not matched to a gene: 6. Germline lookup yields CDR1 MNHEY and CDR2 SVGAGI. The CDR3 is 15 residues long. The chain's CDR3 is CASRNVGQSNQPQHF. DNA for the CDR3: TGTGCCAGCAGAAACGTGGGACAGAGCAATCAGCCCCAGCATTTT.

The chain recombines TRBV18 with TRBJ2-7; TRBD2 matches 9 bases. J gave up 3 bases and V 3 bases, and 3 bases lay outside the gene matches. This CDR3 comprises 14 residues. Germline CDR1 KGHSH, CDR2 LQKENI. The CDR3 loop reads CASSPGGGGYEQYF. The CDR3 DNA reads as TGTGCCAGCTCACCGGGCGGGGGGGGCTACGAGCAGTACTTC.

The chain links TRBV30 to TRBJ2-1, with 11 bases aligning to TRBD2. This CDR3 spans 20 amino acids. The V gene's germline CDR1 is GTSNPN and CDR2 SVGIG (reference sequence). Trimming removed 2 bases from V and 7 bases from J; junction bases left unmatched: 22. The CDR3 region has the DNA TGTGCCTGGAGTAACCGACCCTCCGGTTTTAGCGGGGGGGCACGGAATGAGCAGTTCTTC. Translating gives CAWSNRPSGFSGGARNEQFF.

The chain recombines TRBV4-1 with TRBJ1-1; 9 bases line up with TRBD1. Germline CDR1 MGHRA, CDR2 YSYEKL. CDR3 length equals 15 residues. V dropped 7 bases and J dropped 1; count of bases not matched to a gene: 7. CDR3 in amino acids: CASTRPGQGNTEAFF. CDR3 bases: TGCGCCAGCACCCGACCGGGACAGGGGAACACTGAAGCTTTCTTT.

V gene TRBV5-1 combines with J gene TRBJ1-2; D possibly corresponds to TRBD1 (5 bases). The V end lost 0 bases, the J end lost 4 bases, and 13 bases lay between the germline ends. Germline CDR1 is SGHRS and CDR2 is YFSETQ. CDR3 length: 15 residues. The CDR3 sequence is CASSLDGGTSYGYTF. In nucleotides, the CDR3 is TGCGCCAGCAGCTTGGATGGAGGGACTTCCTATGGCTACACCTTC.

V and J are TRBV7-9 and TRBJ2-1; 11 positions agree with TRBD2. Per germline, CDR1 SEHNR and CDR2 FQNEAQ (reference sequence). Trimming cost V 5 bases and J 5 bases; bases outside gene matches: 5. The CDR3 consists of 15 residues. The CDR3 is CASSLRLAGNNEQFF. In nucleotides, the CDR3 is TGTGCCAGCAGCCTCAGACTAGCGGGGAACAATGAGCAGTTCTTC. Full variable domain (rest looked up from reference TRBV7-9 and TRBJ2-1): DTGVSQNPRHKITKRGQNVTFRCDPISEHNRLYWYRQTLGQGPEFLTYFQNEAQLEKSRLLSDRFSAERPKGSFSTLEIQRTEQGDSAMYLCASSLRLAGNNEQFFGPGTRLTVL.